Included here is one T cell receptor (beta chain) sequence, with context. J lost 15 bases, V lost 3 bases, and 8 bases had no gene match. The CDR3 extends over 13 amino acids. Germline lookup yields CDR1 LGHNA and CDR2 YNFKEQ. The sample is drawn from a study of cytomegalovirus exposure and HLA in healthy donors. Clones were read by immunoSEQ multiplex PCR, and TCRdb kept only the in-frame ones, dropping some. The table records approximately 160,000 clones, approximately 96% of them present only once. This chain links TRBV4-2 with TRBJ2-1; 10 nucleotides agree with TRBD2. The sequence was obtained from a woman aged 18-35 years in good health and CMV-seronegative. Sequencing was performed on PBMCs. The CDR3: CASSQFLAGEVFF. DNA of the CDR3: TGTGCCAGCAGCCAGTTCCTAGCGGGGGAGGTGTTCTTC.